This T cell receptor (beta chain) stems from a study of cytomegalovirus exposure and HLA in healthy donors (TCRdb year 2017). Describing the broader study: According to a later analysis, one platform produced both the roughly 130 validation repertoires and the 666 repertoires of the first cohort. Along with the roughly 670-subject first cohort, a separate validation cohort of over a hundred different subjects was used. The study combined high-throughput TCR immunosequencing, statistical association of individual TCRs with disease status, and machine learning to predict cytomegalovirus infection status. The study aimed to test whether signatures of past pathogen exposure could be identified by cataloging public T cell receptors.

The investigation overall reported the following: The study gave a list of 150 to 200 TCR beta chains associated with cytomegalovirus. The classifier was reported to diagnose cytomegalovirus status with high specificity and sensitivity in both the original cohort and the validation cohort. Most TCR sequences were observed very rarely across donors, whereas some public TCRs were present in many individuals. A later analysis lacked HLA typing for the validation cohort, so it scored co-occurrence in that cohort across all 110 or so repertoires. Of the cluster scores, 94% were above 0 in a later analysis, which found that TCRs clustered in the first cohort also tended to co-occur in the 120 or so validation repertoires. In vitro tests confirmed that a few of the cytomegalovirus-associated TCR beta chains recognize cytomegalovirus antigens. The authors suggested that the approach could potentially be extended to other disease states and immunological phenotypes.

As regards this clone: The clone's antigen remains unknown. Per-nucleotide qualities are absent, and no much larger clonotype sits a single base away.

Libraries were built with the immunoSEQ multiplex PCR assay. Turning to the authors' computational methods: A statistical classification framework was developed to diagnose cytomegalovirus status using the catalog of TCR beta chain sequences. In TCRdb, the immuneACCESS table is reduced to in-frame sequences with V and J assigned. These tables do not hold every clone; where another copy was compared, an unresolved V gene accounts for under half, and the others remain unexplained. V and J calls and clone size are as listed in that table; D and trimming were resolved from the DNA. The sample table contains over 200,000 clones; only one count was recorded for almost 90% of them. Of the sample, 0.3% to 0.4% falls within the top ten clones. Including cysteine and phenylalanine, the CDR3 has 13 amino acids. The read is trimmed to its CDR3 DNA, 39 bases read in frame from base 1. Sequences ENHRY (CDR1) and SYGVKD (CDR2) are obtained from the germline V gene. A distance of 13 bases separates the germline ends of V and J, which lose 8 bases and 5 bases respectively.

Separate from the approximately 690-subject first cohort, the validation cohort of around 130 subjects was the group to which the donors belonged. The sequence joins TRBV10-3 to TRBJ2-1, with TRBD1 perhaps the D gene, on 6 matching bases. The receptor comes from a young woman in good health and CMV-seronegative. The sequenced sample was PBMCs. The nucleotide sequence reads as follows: TGTGCCATCGGCACAGGGATTAACAATGAGCAGTTCTTC. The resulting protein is CAIGTGINNEQFF.